The 6 T cell receptor beta chains given below trace back to one sample, sequenced in a study of blood T cells in healthy people across ages. With a J-beta primer mix and a sample-barcoded 5' primer, a second PCR ran roughly 6 to 12 cycles. From the 5' RACE reads, TCRdb called clonotypes with MiXCR, one entry per CDR3 protein. The sample has fewer than 800,000 distinct CDR3 sequences; less than 40% are singletons. Source material: blood. All receptors come from a woman older than 75 in good health.

As to this clonotype: Given a much more abundant clone one base away, this may be a read error. The V gene is TRBV28, the J gene TRBJ2-7; D remains ambiguous. The CDR3 is made up of 14 amino acids. Germline V gene sequence: CDR1 MDHEN, CDR2 SYDVKM. The CDR3 DNA is TGTGCCTGCAGTTTCGGTAGGCGCTCCTACGAGCAGTACTTC. This gives the protein CACSFGRRSYEQYF.

This clonotype showed up many times. In nucleotides, the CDR3 is TGTGCCAGCAGCGCCCAGGCCCCAGAGACCCAGTACTTC. Translated, it gives CASSAQAPETQYF. This chain links TRBV7-9 with TRBJ2-5; no reliable D call. The CDR3 covers 13 residues. V lost 5 bases and J lost 4, with 11 bases in between. Germline V CDR1 and CDR2: SEHNR, FQNEAQ (reference sequence).

This clonotype was found a few times. A much larger clone sits a single nucleotide away, making a read error possible. The gene calls are TRBV5-6 and TRBJ2-3; the D is unclear. The CDR3 runs to 13 residues. The germline gives CDR1 SGHDT, CDR2 YYEEEE. In DNA, the CDR3 is TGTGCCGGCAGCTTACCCAGCTCAGATACGCAGTATTTT. Its protein is CAGSLPSSDTQYF.

In its sample, this clonotype was seen many times. J is TRBJ2-5 and V is TRBV9; TRBD1 matches at 9 bases. The CDR3 length is 15 residues. Germline V gene data show CDR1 as SGDLS and CDR2 as YYNGEE. J gave up 4 bases and V 3 bases, and 7 bases lay outside the gene matches. CDR3 sequence (DNA): TGTGCCAGCAGCGCCGGGACAGGGTTTGGAGAGACCCAGTACTTC. It encodes CASSAGTGFGETQYF.

The chain is built from TRBV7-2 and TRBJ1-2; the match to TRBD1 covers 12 bases. This CDR3 comprises 13 residues. V lost 8 bases to trimming and J lost 7 bases; unmatched junction nucleotides: 5. Germline V gene lookup returns CDR1 SGHTA and CDR2 FQGNSA. CDR3 bases: TGTGCCAGCCGGGACAGGGGGCAAATTGGCTACACCTTC. Translation gives CASRDRGQIGYTF. The complete variable domain, with remaining parts taken from reference TRBV7-2 and TRBJ1-2, reads GAGVSQSPSNKVTEKGKDVELRCDPISGHTALYWYRQSLGQGLEFLIYFQGNSAPDKSGLPSDRFSAERTGGSVSTLTIQRTQQEDSAVYLCASRDRGQIGYTFGSGTRLTVV.

This clonotype was seen only a few times. The rearrangement links TRBV12-3 or TRBV12-4 to TRBJ1-5; maybe TRBD1 (5 bases). The CDR3 has 17 amino acids. The V gene lost 3 bases and the J gene lost 0 bases, with 15 bases spanning the gap. The CDR3 nucleotides read TGTGCCAGCAGTTTTAAAGGGGCGGGGAATAGCAATCAGCCCCAGCATTTT. Its protein product is CASSFKGAGNSNQPQHF.